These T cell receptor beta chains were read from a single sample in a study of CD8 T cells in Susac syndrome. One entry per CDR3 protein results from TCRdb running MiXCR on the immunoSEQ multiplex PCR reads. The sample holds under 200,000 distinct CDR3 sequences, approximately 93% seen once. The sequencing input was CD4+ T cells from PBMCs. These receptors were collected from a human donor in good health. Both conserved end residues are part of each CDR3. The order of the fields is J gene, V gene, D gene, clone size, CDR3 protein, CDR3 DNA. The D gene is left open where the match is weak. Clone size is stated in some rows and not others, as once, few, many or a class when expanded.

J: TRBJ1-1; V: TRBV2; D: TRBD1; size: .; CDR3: CASNGQGLGEGIF; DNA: TGTGCCAGCAATGGACAGGGCCTGGGAGAGGGGATCTTT
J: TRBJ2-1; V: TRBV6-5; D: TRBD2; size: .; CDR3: CASSPGLAGSQFF; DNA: TGTGCCAGCAGTCCCGGACTAGCGGGGAGTCAGTTCTTC
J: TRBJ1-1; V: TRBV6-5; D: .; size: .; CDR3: CASSYRTRTSNTEAFF; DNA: TGTGCCAGCAGCTACAGGACCCGGACATCGAACACTGAAGCTTTCTTT
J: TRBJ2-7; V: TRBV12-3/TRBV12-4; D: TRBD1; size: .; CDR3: CASSSARWGQNYEQYF; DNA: TGTGCCAGCAGTTCAGCTCGTTGGGGACAGAACTACGAGCAGTACTTC
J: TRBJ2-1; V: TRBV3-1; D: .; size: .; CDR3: CASSQGPIGEQFF; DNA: TGTGCCAGCAGCCAAGGCCCAATTGGGGAGCAGTTCTTC
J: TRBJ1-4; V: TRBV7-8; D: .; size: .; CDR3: CASSAGPTNEKLFF; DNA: TGTGCCAGCAGCGCGGGGCCAACTAATGAAAAACTGTTTTTT
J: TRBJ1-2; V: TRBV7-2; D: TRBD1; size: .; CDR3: CASSPYRTGNYGYTF; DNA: TGTGCCAGCAGCCCCTATAGGACAGGGAACTATGGCTACACCTTC
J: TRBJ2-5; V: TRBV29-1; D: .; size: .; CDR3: CSTGQAGETQYF; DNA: TGCAGCACAGGACAGGCGGGGGAGACCCAGTACTTC
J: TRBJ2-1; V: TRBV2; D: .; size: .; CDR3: CASRRSPTGDGNEQFF; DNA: TGTGCCAGCCGCCGGTCTCCCACTGGGGACGGCAATGAGCAGTTCTTC
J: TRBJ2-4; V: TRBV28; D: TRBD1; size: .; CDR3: CASRLDREYIQYF; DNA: TGTGCCAGCAGATTAGACAGGGAATACATTCAGTACTTC
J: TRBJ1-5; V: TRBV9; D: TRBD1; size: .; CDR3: CASSVGTGTGGSQPQHF; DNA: TGTGCCAGCAGCGTAGGGACGGGGACAGGGGGGAGTCAGCCCCAGCATTTT
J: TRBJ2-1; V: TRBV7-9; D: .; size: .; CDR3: CASSAEGRVGNEQFF; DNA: TGTGCCAGCAGCGCAGAGGGCAGGGTAGGGAATGAGCAGTTCTTC
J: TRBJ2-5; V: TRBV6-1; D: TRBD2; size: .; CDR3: CASSAGGPSRETQYF; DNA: TGTGCCAGCAGCGCGGGGGGGCCTTCCCGGGAGACCCAGTACTTC
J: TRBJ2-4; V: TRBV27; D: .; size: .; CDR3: CASSLTSGRHIQYF; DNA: TGTGCCAGCAGTCTAACCTCAGGGAGACACATTCAGTACTTC
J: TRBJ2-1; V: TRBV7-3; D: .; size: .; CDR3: CASSSDPGGEQFF; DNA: TGTGCCAGCAGTTCGGACCCTGGCGGGGAGCAGTTCTTC
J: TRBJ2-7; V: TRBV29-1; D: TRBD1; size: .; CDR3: CSVGQGGSSYEQYF; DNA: TGCAGCGTAGGACAGGGCGGATCCTCCTACGAGCAGTACTTC
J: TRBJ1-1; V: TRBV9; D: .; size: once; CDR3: CASSVSPSPDTEAFF; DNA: TGTGCCAGCAGCGTCAGTCCTTCCCCGGACACTGAAGCTTTCTTT
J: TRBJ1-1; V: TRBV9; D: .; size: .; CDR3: CASSVVGESNTEAFF; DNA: TGTGCCAGCAGCGTAGTCGGGGAATCGAACACTGAAGCTTTCTTT
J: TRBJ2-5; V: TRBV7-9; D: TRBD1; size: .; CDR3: CASSLAQGQGGTQYF; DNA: TGTGCCAGCAGCTTAGCGCAAGGACAGGGAGGGACCCAGTACTTC
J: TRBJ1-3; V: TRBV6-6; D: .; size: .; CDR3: CASSFGGVESGNTIYF; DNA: TGTGCCAGCAGTTTTGGGGGGGTGGAATCTGGAAACACCATATATTTT
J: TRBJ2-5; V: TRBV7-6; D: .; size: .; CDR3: CASSLVPIQETQYF; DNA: TGTGCCAGCAGCTTAGTCCCAATACAAGAGACCCAGTACTTC
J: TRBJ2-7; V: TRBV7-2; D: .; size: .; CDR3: CASSLYPDRTYEQYF; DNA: TGTGCCAGCAGCTTATACCCGGACAGAACCTACGAGCAGTACTTC
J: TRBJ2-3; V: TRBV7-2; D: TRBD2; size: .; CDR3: CASSLRPRGGGDTQYF; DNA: TGTGCCAGCAGCTTAAGACCGCGGGGGGGTGGAGATACGCAGTATTTT
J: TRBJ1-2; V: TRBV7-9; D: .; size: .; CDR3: CASSLATGTSNYGYTF; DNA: TGTGCCAGCAGCTTAGCGACTGGGACGTCTAACTATGGCTACACCTTC
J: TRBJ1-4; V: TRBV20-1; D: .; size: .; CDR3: CSVRVGNEKLFF; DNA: TGCAGTGTACGGGTGGGTAATGAAAAACTGTTTTTT
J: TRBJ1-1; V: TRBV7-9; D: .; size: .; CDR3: CASSPLDPRGGGSAFF; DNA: TGTGCCAGCAGCCCCCTGGATCCCCGGGGGGGTGGTAGCGCTTTCTTT
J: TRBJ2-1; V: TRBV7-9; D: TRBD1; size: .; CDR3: CASSLAPGGVGEQFF; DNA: TGTGCCAGCAGCTTAGCCCCAGGGGGCGTGGGGGAGCAGTTCTTC
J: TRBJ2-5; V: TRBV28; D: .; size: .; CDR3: CASSGAGNSIYQETQYF; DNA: TGTGCCAGCAGTGGTGCCGGGAACTCTATTTACCAAGAGACCCAGTACTTC
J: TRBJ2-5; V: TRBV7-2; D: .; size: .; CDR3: CASSRDLPGGEETQYF; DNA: TGTGCCAGCAGCCGCGACTTACCCGGCGGGGAAGAGACCCAGTACTTC
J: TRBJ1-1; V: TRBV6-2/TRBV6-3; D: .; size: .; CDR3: CASSPRHPGEAFF; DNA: TGTGCCAGCAGTCCCCGCCACCCGGGTGAAGCTTTCTTT
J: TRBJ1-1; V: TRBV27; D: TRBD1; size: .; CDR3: CASKGLGQGLRGTEVFF; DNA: TGTGCCAGCAAAGGGCTAGGACAGGGACTGAGGGGCACTGAAGTTTTCTTT
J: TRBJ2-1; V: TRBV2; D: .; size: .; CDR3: CGAGGLYNEQFF; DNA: TGTGGAGCGGGTGGTTTGTACAATGAGCAGTTCTTC
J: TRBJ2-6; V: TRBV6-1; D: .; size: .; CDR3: CASRTGVGATSGANVLTF; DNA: TGTGCCAGCAGAACCGGGGTCGGGGCGACCTCTGGGGCCAACGTCCTGACTTTC
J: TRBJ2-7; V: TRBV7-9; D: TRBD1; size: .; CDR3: CASSSLQGGSLYEQYF; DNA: TGTGCCAGCAGCTCACTACAAGGGGGCTCCCTCTACGAGCAGTACTTC
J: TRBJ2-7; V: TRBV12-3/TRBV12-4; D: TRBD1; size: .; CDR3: CASTYRRTGWNEQYF; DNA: TGTGCCAGCACCTACCGGCGGACAGGGTGGAACGAGCAGTACTTC
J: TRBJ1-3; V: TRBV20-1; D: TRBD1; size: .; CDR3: CSATSGTGPRAASGNTIYF; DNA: TGCAGTGCCACAAGTGGGACAGGCCCTAGGGCGGCCTCTGGAAACACCATATATTTT
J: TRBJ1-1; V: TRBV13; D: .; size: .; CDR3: CASSSTVNTEAFF; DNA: TGTGCCAGCAGCTCCACAGTGAACACTGAAGCTTTCTTT
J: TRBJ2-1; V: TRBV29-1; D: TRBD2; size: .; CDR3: CSVIDGGAVDEQFF; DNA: TGCAGCGTAATCGACGGGGGGGCAGTCGATGAGCAGTTCTTC
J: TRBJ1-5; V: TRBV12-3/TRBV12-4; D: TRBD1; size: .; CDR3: CASRAGGGLYQPQHF; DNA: TGTGCCAGCAGGGCAGGGGGAGGCCTTTATCAGCCCCAGCATTTT